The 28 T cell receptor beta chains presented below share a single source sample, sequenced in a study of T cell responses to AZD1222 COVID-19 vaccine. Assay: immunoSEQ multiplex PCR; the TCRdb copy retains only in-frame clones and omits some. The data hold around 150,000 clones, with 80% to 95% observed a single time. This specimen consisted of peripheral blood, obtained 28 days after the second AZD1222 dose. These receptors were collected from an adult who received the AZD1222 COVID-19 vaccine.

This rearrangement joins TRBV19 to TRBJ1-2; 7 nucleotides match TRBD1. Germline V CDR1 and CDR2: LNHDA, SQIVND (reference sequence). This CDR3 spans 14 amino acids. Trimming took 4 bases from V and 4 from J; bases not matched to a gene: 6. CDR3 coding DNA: TGTGCCAGTAGTACCCAGACAGGGCCCTATGGCTACACCTTC. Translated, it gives CASSTQTGPYGYTF.

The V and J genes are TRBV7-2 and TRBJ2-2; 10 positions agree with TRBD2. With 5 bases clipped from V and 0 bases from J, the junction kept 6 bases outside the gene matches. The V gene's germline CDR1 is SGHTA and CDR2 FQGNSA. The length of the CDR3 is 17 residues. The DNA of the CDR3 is TGTGCCAGCAGCCCCCCTAGCGGGAGAACGAACACCGGGGAGCTGTTTTTT. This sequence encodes CASSPPSGRTNTGELFF.

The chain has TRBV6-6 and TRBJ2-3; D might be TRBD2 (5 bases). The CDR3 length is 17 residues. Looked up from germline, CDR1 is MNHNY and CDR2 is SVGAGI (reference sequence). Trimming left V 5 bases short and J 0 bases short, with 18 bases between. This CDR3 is CASSLRRLALSTDTQYF. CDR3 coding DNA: TGTGCCAGCAGTCTCCGTCGGCTAGCCCTTAGCACAGATACGCAGTATTTT.

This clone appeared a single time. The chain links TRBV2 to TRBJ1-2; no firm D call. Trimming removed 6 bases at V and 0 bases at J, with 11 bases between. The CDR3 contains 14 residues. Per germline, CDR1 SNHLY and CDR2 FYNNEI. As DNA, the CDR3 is TGTGCCAGCAGCAACAGCATTCCTAACTATGGCTACACCTTC. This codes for CASSNSIPNYGYTF.

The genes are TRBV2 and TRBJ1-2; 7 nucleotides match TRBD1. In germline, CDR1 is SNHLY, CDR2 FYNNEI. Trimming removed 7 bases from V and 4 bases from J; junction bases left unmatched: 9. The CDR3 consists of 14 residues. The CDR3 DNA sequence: TGTGCCAGCACCGAGGAGGGGGCGATCTATGGCTACACCTTC. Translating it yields CASTEEGAIYGYTF.

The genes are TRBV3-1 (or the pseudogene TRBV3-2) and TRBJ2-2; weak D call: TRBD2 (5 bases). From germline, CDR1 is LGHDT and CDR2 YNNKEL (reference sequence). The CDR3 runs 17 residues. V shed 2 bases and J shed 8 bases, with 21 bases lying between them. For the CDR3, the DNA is TGTGCCAGCAGCCAATCCCTAACATCGCGAGGGAGTGGGGAGCTGTTTTTT. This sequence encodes CASSQSLTSRGSGELFF.

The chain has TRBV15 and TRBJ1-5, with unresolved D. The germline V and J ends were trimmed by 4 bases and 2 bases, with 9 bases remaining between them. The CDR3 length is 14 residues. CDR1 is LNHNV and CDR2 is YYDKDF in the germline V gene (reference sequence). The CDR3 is CATSKGWGNQPQHF. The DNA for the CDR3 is TGTGCCACCAGCAAAGGTTGGGGCAATCAGCCCCAGCATTTT. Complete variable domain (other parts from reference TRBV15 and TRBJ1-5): DAMVIQNPRYQVTQFGKPVTLSCSQTLNHNVMYWYQQKSSQAPKLLFHYYDKDFNNEADTPDNFQSRRPNTSFCFLDIRSPGLGDTAMYLCATSKGWGNQPQHFGDGTRLSIL.

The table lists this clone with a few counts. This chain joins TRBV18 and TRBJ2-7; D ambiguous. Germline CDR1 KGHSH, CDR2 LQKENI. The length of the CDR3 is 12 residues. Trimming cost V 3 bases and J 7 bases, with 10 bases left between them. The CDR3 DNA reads TGTGCCAGCTCACCTAACGGTGGAGAGCAGTACTTC. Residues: CASSPNGGEQYF.

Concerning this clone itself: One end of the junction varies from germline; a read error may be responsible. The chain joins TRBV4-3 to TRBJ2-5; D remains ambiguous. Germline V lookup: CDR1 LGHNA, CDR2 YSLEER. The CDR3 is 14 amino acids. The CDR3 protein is CASSQDLEAVTRYF. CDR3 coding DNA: TGCGCCAGCAGCCAAGATCTTGAGGCCGTCACCCGGTACTTC.

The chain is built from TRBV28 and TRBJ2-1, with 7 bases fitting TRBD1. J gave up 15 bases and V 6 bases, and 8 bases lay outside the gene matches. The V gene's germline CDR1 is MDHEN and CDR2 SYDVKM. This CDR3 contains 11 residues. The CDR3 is CASSLNRGRFF. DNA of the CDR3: TGTGCCAGCAGCCTCAATAGGGGGCGGTTCTTC.

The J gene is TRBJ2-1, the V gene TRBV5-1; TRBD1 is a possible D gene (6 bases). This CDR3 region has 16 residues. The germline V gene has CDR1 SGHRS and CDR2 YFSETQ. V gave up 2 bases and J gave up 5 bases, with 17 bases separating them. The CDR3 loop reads CASSLGQTSTNNEQFF. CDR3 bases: TGCGCCAGCAGCTTAGGACAGACATCGACCAACAATGAGCAGTTCTTC.

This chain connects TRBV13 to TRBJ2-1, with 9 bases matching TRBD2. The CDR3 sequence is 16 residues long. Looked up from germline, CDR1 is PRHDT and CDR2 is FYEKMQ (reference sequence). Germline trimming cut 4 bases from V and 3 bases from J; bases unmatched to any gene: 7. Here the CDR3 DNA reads TGTGCCAGCAGCTCGCCCGGGACTAGCAGCTACAATGAGCAGTTCTTC. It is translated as CASSSPGTSSYNEQFF.

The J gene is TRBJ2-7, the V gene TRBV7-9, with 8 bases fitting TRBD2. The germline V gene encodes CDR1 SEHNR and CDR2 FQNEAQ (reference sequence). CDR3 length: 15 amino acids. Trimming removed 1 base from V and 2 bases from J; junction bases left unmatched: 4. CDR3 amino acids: CASSLGLASTYEQYF. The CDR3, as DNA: TGTGCCAGCAGCTTAGGACTAGCGAGTACCTACGAGCAGTACTTC. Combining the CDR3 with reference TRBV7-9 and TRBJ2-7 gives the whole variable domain DTGVSQNPRHKITKRGQNVTFRCDPISEHNRLYWYRQTLGQGPEFLTYFQNEAQLEKSRLLSDRFSAERPKGSFSTLEIQRTEQGDSAMYLCASSLGLASTYEQYFGPGTRLTVT.

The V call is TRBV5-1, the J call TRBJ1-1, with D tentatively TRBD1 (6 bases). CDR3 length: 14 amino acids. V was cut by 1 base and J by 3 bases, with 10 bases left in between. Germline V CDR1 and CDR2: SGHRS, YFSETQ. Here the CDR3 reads CASSLRGRYTEAFF. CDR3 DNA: TGCGCCAGCAGCTTGAGGGGGAGATACACTGAAGCTTTCTTT.

This chain's CDR3 is CASSLWGRGSDQPQHF. CDR3 nucleotides: TGTGCCAGCAGTTTATGGGGGAGGGGCTCGGATCAGCCCCAGCATTTT. The rearrangement joins TRBV28 to TRBJ1-5; possible D gene TRBD1, 5 bases. Germline loops: CDR1 MDHEN, CDR2 SYDVKM. This CDR3 spans 16 amino acids. Trimming took off 0 bases at V and 5 bases at J, with 14 bases between the two ends.

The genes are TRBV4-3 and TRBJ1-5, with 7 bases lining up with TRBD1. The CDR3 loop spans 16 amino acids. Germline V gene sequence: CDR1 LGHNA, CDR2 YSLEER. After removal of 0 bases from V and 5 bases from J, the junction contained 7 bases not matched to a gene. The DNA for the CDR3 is TGCGCCAGCAGCCAAGATAGTACGACAGGGCATCAGCCCCAGCATTTT. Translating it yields CASSQDSTTGHQPQHF.

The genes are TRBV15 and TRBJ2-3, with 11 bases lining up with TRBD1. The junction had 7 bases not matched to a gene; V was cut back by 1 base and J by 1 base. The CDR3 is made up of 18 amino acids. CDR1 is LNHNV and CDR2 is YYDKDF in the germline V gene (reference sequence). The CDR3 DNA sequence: TGTGCCACCAGCAGAGGGCTTTGGGACAGGGGGGGCACAGATACGCAGTATTTT. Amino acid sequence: CATSRGLWDRGGTDTQYF.

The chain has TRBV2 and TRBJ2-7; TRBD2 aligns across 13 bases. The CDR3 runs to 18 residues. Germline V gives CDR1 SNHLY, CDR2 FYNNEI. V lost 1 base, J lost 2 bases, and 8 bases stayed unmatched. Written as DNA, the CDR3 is TGTGCCAGCAGTGAAGAGAGGACTAGCGGGAGCGGTGCCTACGAGCAGTACTTC. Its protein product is CASSEERTSGSGAYEQYF.

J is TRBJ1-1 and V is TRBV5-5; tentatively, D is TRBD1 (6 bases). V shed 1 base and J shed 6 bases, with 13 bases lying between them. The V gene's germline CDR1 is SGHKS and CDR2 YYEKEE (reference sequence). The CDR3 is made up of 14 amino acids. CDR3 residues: CASSLRRDNAEAFF. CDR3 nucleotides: TGTGCCAGCAGCTTGCGAAGGGACAACGCTGAAGCTTTCTTT.

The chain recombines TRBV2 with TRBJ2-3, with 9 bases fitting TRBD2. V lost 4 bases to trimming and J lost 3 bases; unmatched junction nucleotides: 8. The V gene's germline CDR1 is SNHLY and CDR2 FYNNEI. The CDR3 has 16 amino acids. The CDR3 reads CASSVLSSGRTDTQYF. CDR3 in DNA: TGTGCCAGCAGTGTCTTGAGTAGCGGGAGAACAGATACGCAGTATTTT. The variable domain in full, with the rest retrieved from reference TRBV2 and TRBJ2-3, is EPEVTQTPSHQVTQMGQEVILRCVPISNHLYFYWYRQILGQKVEFLVSFYNNEISEKSEIFDDQFSVERPDGSNFTLKIRSTKLEDSAMYFCASSVLSSGRTDTQYFGPGTRLTVL.

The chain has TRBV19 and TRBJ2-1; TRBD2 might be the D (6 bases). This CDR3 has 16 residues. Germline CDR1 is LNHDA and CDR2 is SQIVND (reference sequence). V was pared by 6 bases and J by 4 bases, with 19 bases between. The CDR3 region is CASRALGGTSYNEQFF. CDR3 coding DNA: TGTGCCAGTAGAGCTCTGGGGGGAACCTCTTACAATGAGCAGTTCTTC.

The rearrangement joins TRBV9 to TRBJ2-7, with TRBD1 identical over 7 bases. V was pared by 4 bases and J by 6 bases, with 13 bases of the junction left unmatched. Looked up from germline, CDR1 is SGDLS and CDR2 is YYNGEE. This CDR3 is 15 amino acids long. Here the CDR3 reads CASSSKTGFPPEQYF. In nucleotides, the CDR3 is TGTGCCAGCAGCTCAAAGACAGGGTTCCCCCCCGAGCAGTACTTC.

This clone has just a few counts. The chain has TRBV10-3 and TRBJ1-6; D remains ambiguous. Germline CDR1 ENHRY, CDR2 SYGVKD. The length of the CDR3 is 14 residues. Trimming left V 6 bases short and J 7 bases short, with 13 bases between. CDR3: CAISGGRENSPLHF. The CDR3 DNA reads TGTGCCATCAGCGGTGGACGGGAAAATTCACCCCTCCACTTT.

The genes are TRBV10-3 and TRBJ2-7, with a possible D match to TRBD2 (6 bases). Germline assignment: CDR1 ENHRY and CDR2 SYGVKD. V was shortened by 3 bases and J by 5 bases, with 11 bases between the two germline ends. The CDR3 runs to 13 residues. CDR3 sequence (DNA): TGTGCCATCAGTGACTTGCGGGAAAACGAGCAGTACTTC. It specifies CAISDLRENEQYF.

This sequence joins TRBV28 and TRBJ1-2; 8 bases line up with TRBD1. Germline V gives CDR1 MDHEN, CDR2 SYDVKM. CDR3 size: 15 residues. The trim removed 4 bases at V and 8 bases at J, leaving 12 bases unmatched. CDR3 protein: CASSSVSGTGKGYTF. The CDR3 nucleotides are TGTGCCAGCAGTTCAGTTAGCGGGACAGGCAAAGGCTACACCTTC.

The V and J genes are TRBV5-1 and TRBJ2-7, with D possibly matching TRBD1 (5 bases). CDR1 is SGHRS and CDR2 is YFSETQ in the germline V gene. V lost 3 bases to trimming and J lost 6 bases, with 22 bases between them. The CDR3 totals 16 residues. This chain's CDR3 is CASSSGDSFPSVEQYF. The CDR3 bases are TGCGCCAGCAGCTCGGGCGACAGTTTTCCCTCCGTCGAGCAGTACTTC. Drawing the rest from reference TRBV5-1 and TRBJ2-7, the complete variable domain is KAGVTQTPRYLIKTRGQQVTLSCSPISGHRSVSWYQQTPGQGLQFLFEYFSETQRNKGNFPGRFSGRQFSNSRSEMNVSTLELGDSALYLCASSSGDSFPSVEQYFGPGTRLTVT.

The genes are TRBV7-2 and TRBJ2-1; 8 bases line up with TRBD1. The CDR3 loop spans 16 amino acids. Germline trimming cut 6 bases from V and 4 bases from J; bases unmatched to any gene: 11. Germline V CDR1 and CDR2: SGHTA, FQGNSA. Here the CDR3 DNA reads TGTGCCAGCAGGCTAACAGGGGGATATTCGTACAATGAGCAGTTCTTC. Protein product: CASRLTGGYSYNEQFF.

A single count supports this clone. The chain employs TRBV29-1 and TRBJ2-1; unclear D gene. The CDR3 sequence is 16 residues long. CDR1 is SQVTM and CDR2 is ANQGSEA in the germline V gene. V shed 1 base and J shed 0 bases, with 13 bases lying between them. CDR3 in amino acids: CSVEGFKLSSYNEQFF. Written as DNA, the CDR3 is TGCAGCGTTGAAGGGTTCAAGCTGAGCTCCTACAATGAGCAGTTCTTC.